This entry is about one TCR beta chain. Its matching antigen is unknown. The data originate from a study of OX40 agonist ivuxolimab in advanced cancers. At the level of the study: Patients in the trial were receiving intravenous ivuxolimab every 2 weeks, at doses of 0.01 to 10 mg/kg. Dose-escalation patients suffered from hepatocellular carcinoma, melanoma, renal cell or head and neck cancer.

General study points: By week 6 at 0.1 to 3.0 mg/kg, blood CD4+ and CD8+ T cells had expanded clonally.

Using immunoSEQ multiplex PCR, the repertoire was profiled, and TCRdb retains in-frame clones only, with some absent. This sample has nearly 35,000 clones; approximately 90% occur once, and the top ten carry about 33%. The sequencing used CD4+ or CD8+ T cells sorted from blood, collected in a trial of the OX40 agonist ivuxolimab. This receptor was obtained from an adult with an advanced solid tumor such as melanoma, head and neck, liver or kidney cancer.

The CDR3 DNA sequence: TGTGCCAGTAGTAACGACGGGGAGCTGTTTTTT. The encoded protein is CASSNDGELFF. The chain links TRBV19 to TRBJ2-2; D gene unclear. Germline assignment: CDR1 LNHDA and CDR2 SQIVND (reference sequence). V lost 4 bases, J lost 7 bases, and 4 bases lay in between. The CDR3 is 11 amino acids.